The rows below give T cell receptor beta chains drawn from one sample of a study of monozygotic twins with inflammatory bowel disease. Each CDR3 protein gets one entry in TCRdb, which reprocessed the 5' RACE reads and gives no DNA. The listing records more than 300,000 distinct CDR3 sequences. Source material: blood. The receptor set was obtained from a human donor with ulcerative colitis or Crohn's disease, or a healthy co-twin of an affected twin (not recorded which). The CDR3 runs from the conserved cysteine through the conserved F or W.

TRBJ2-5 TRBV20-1 CSARGTPTLLETQYF
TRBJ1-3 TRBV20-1 CSASLGLGNTIYF
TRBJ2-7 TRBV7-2 CASSPYYEQYF
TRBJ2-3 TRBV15 CATRLAGATDTQYF
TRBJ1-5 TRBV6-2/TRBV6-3 CASNPYRDYQPQHF
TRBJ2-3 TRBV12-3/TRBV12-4 CASMGQGRPTFTDTQYF
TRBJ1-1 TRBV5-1 CASSLNPGQGYTEAFF
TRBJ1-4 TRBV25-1 CASSPDRGGGEKLFF
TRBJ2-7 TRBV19 CASSMVGGVYEQYF
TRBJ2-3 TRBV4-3 CASSQEATGVGDTQYF
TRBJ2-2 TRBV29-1 CSVGLKGLDPGELFF
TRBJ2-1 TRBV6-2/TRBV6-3 CASSYRSSGSMVYEQFF
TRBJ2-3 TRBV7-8 CASSPYLSGGSADTQYF
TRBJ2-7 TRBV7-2 CASRRDRGQSEQYF
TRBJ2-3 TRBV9 CASSVHSGTSTDTQYF
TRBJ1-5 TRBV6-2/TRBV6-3 CASTFRQANQPQHF
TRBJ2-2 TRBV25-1 CASSEYGQKNTGELFF
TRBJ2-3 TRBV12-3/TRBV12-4 CASRLTDTQYF
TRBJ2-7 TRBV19 CASSSGPFSYEQYF
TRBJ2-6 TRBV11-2 CASSLLGPAGTGANVLTF
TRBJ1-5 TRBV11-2 CASSLGHGYQPQHF
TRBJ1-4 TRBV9 CASSVDRTNEKLFF
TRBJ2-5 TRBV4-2 CASSQDWRAGETQYF
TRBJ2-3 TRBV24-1 CATSDLRNTDTQYF
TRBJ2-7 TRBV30 CAWSVPGGVRFWQYF
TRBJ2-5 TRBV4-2 CASSQDRGWETQYF
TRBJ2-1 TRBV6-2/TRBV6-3 CASNRPGGSYNEQFF
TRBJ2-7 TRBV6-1 CASSELGQSYEQYF
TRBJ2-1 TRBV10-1 CASSEAADHNEQFF
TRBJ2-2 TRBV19 CASRTPGTGNTGELFF
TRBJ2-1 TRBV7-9 CASSAPQGTYNEQFF